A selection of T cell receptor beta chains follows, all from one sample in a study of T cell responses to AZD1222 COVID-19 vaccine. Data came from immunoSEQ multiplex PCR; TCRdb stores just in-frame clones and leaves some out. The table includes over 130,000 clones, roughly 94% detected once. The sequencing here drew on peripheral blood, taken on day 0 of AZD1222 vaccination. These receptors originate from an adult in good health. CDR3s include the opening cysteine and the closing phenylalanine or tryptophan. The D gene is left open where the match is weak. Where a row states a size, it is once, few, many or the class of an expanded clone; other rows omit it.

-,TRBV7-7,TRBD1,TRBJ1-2,CASATNPRDRGGRGYTF,TGTGCCAGCGCGACAAATCCTAGGGACAGGGGAGGCCGTGGCTACACCTTC
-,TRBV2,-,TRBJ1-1,CASSLQGSTEAFF,TGTGCCAGCAGTTTACAGGGTAGCACTGAAGCTTTCTTT
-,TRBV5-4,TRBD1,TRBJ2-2,CASDRGTGELFF,TGTGCCAGCGACAGGGGTACCGGGGAGCTGTTTTTT
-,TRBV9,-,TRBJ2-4,CASSVGSGYPAKNIQYF,TGTGCCAGCAGCGTTGGATCAGGGTACCCAGCCAAAAACATTCAGTACTTC
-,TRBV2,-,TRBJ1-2,CASSEVVTLNYGYTF,TGTGCCAGCAGTGAGGTTGTGACACTTAACTATGGCTACACCTTC
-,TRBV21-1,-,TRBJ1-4,CASSKAGGYQRNEKLFF,TGTGCCAGCAGCAAAGCCGGGGGGTACCAGAGGAATGAAAAACTGTTTTTT
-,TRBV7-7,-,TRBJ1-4,CASSSRYLF,TGTGCCAGCAGCTCCCGGTACCTTTTT
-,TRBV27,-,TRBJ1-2,CASSLLSSGRSYGYTF,TGTGCCAGCAGTCTCCTAAGCAGCGGACGGTCCTATGGCTACACCTTC
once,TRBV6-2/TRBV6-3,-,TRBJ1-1,CASSYRAESSEAFF,TGTGCCAGCAGTTACCGAGCGGAAAGTTCTGAAGCTTTCTTT
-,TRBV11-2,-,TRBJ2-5,CASSSIRGTQETQYF,TGTGCCAGCAGCTCGATCAGGGGCACCCAAGAGACCCAGTACTTC
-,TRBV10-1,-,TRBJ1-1,CASSPGRNTEAFF,TGCGCCAGCAGCCCGGGGAGGAACACTGAAGCTTTCTTT
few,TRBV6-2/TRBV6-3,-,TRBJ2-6,CASSYSNSGANVLTF,TGTGCCAGCAGTTACTCCAACTCTGGGGCCAACGTCCTGACTTTC
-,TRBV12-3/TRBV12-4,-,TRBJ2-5,CASSLGRVETQYF,TGTGCCAGCAGTTTGGGCAGGGTGGAGACCCAGTACTTC
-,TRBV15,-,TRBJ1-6,CATSRDPRQGGSPLHF,TGTGCCACCAGCAGAGATCCGCGGCAGGGCGGTTCACCCCTCCACTTT
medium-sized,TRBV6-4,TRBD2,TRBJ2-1,CASSDTSGGVNEQFF,TGTGCCAGCAGTGACACTAGCGGGGGGGTGAATGAGCAGTTCTTC
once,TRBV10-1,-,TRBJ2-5,CASSEREGTQYF,TGCGCCAGCAGTGAGCGTGAGGGCACCCAGTACTTC
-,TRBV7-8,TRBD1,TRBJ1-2,CASSSYPDRGQRGYTF,TGTGCCAGCAGCTCCTACCCGGACAGGGGGCAACGCGGCTACACCTTC
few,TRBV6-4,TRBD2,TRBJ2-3,CASSGTSGGAGDTQYF,TGTGCCAGCAGTGGCACTAGCGGGGGGGCCGGAGATACGCAGTATTTT
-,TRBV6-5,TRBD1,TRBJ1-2,CASGGTGEGYTF,TGTGCCAGCGGGGGGACAGGGGAGGGCTACACCTTC
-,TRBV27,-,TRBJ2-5,CASGPHQETQYF,TGTGCCAGCGGTCCCCACCAAGAGACCCAGTACTTC
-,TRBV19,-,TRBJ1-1,CASSISPPGTEAFF,TGTGCCAGTAGTATCTCCCCCCCGGGCACTGAAGCTTTCTTT
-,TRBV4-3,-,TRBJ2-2,CASSQESAGELFF,TGCGCCAGCAGCCAAGAAAGTGCCGGGGAGCTGTTTTTT
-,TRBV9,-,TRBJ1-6,CASALQGDLGNSPLHF,TGTGCCAGCGCTTTACAAGGGGACTTAGGGAATTCACCCCTCCACTTT
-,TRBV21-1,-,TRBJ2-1,CASSKVGGVAYNEQFF,TGTGCCAGCAGCAAAGTAGGGGGCGTAGCCTACAATGAGCAGTTCTTC
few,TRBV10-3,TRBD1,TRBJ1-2,CAIRTGKGYTF,TGTGCCATCAGGACAGGGAAGGGCTACACCTTC
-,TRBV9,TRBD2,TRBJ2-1,CASSVGTGGPNEQFF,TGTGCCAGCAGCGTAGGAACGGGAGGGCCCAATGAGCAGTTCTTC
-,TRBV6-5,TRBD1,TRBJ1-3,CARGRDRGSNTIYF,TGTGCCAGGGGTAGGGACAGGGGGAGTAACACCATATATTTT
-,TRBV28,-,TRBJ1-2,CASSSNLNYGYTF,TGTGCCAGCAGTTCTAATCTTAACTATGGCTACACCTTC